Below, 8 T cell receptor beta chains from the same sample are listed, as sequenced in a study of vaccination effects on CD4 cells after COVID-19. These receptors' antigens are unknown. ViraFEST expansion of antigen-specific CD4+ T cells with viral peptide pools preceded sequencing. Once cultured for under 11 days, the cells underwent separation to obtain CD4+ T cells. The individual was infected with SARS-CoV-2 between March and December 2020, as confirmed by PCR. Assay used: immunoSEQ multiplex PCR; TCRdb lists only in-frame clones, some missing. The sample yields tens of thousands of clones, around 80% seen once. This specimen was CD4+ T cells from PBMCs cultured with a peptide pool, taken before COVID-19 vaccination. The source of these receptors is a human donor who had a prior SARS-CoV-2 infection.

CDR3 region: CASSVGRTDTEAFF. CDR3 DNA: TGTGCCAGCAGCGTAGGGAGGACGGACACTGAAGCTTTCTTT. The J gene is TRBJ1-1, the V gene TRBV2; D is unclear. The CDR3 spans 14 residues. V lost 6 bases to trimming and J lost 3 bases, with 14 bases between them. Germline V gene data show CDR1 as SNHLY and CDR2 as FYNNEI.

The DNA for the CDR3 is TGTGCCAGCAGCGCGACGACGGGATACACTGAAGCTTTCTTT. This encodes CASSATTGYTEAFF. The chain couples TRBV11-2 to TRBJ1-1; the D is unclear. CDR3 length: 14 residues. The germline CDR1 and CDR2 sequences are SGHAT and FQNNGV. Trimming removed 5 bases from V and 3 bases from J, with 13 bases in between.

This clone was observed a few times. The chain joins TRBV2 to TRBJ1-2, with 8 positions matching TRBD1. Germline V gene lookup returns CDR1 SNHLY and CDR2 FYNNEI. Trimming took 6 bases from V and 3 from J; bases not matched to a gene: 6. The CDR3 sequence is 14 residues long. CDR3 sequence reads: CASSNSGGYYGYTF. The CDR3 nucleotides read TGTGCCAGCAGCAACTCAGGGGGCTACTATGGCTACACCTTC.

The chain joins TRBV29-1 to TRBJ2-5, with D perhaps TRBD2 (5 bases). The CDR3 is 14 residues long. Germline V CDR1 and CDR2: SQVTM, ANQGSEA. The germline V and J ends were trimmed by 4 bases and 1 base, with 13 bases remaining between them. The CDR3 loop reads CSVARADPQETQYF. The CDR3 DNA follows: TGCAGCGTTGCGCGGGCGGATCCCCAAGAGACCCAGTACTTC.

The chain has TRBV3-1 (or the pseudogene TRBV3-2) and TRBJ2-2; the match to TRBD1 covers 8 bases. This CDR3 is 14 amino acids long. Germline V gene data show CDR1 as LGHDT and CDR2 as YNNKEL (reference sequence). J was trimmed by 5 bases and V by 6 bases; bases with no gene match: 5. The CDR3 DNA reads TGTGCCAGCAGTCGGACAGGGTCGACCGGGGAGCTGTTTTTT. Amino acid sequence: CASSRTGSTGELFF.

The V and J genes are TRBV6-7 and TRBJ2-7, with 12 bases lining up with TRBD1. TRBV6-7 is classed as an ORF, of uncertain function. The J segment lost 1 base and the V segment lost 3 bases, leaving 7 bases of the junction unmatched. The CDR3 totals 17 residues. The CDR3: CASSYLRGQGASYEQYF. The CDR3 DNA is TGTGCCAGCAGTTATCTGAGGGGACAGGGGGCTTCCTACGAGCAGTACTTC.

The chain has TRBV5-1 and TRBJ2-2; TRBD1 might be the D (6 bases). V lost 5 bases and J lost 6, with 17 bases in between. Germline CDR1 and CDR2: SGHRS and YFSETQ. This CDR3 region has 15 residues. Here the CDR3 reads CASRSSPWTAGELFF. The CDR3 DNA is TGCGCCAGCAGATCATCGCCTTGGACAGCCGGGGAGCTGTTTTTT.

The chain employs TRBV4-3 and TRBJ2-6; D tentatively reads TRBD1 or TRBD2 (5 bases each). In germline, CDR1 is LGHNA, CDR2 YSLEER. CDR3 size: 15 residues. V gave up 5 bases and J gave up 4 bases, with 12 bases separating them. CDR3 protein: CASSNGGSGANVLTF. CDR3 sequence (DNA): TGCGCCAGCAGCAATGGGGGATCAGGGGCCAACGTCCTGACTTTC.